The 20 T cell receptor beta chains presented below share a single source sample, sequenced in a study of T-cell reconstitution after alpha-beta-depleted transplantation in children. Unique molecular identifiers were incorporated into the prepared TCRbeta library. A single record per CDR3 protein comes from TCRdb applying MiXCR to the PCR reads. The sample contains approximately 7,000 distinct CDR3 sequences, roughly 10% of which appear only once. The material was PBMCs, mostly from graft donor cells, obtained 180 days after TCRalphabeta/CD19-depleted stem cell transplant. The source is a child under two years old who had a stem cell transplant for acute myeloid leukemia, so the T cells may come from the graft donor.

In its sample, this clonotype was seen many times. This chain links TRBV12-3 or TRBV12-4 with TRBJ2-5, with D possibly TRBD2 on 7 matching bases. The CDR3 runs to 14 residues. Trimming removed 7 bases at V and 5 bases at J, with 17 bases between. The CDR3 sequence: CASKSGGAGETQYF. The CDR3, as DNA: TGTGCCAGCAAAAGTGGGGGGGCTGGCGAGACCCAGTACTTC.

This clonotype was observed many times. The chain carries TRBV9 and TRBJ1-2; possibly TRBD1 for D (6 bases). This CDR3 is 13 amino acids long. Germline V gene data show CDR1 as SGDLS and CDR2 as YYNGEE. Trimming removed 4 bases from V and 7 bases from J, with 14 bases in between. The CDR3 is CASSLRGGLGYTF. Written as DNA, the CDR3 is TGTGCCAGCAGCTTACGAGGGGGGCTTGGCTACACCTTC.

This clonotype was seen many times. CDR3 nucleotides: TGTGCCAGCAGTTATAGCTTCACCGGGGAGCTGTTTTTT. Translated: CASSYSFTGELFF. V and J are TRBV2 and TRBJ2-2; no clear D gene. CDR3 size: 13 residues. Deletions cut 5 bases from V and 4 bases from J, with 8 bases between. Looked up from germline, CDR1 is SNHLY and CDR2 is FYNNEI.

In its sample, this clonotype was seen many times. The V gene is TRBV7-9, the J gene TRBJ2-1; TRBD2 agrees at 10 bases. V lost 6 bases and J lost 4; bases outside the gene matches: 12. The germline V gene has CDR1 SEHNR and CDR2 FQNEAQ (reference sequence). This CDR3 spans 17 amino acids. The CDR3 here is CASSSRATSGFYNEQFF. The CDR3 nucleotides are TGTGCCAGCAGTTCAAGGGCGACTAGCGGGTTTTACAATGAGCAGTTCTTC.

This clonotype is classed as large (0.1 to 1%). The CDR3: CASSLALGSVSYNEQFF. The CDR3 DNA is TGTGCCAGCAGTTTAGCGCTTGGGTCGGTTTCCTACAATGAGCAGTTCTTC. The J gene is TRBJ2-1, the V gene TRBV12-3 or TRBV12-4; D is ambiguous. This CDR3 comprises 17 residues. V lost 0 bases, J lost 1 base, and 13 bases lay in between.

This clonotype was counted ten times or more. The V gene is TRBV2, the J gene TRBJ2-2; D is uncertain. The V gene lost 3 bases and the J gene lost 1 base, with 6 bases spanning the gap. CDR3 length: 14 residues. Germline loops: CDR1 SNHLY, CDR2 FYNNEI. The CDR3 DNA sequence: TGTGCCAGCAGTGACAGGAGGAACACCGGGGAGCTGTTTTTT. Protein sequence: CASSDRRNTGELFF. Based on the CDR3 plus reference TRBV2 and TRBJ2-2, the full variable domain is EPEVTQTPSHQVTQMGQEVILRCVPISNHLYFYWYRQILGQKVEFLVSFYNNEISEKSEIFDDQFSVERPDGSNFTLKIRSTKLEDSAMYFCASSDRRNTGELFFGEGSRLTVL.

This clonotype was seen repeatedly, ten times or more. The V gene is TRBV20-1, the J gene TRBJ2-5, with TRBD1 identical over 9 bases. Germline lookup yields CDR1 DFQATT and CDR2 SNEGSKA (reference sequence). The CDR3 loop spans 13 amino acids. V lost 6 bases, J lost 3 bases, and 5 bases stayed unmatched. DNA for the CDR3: TGCAGTGCGTCCGGACAGGGGAAAGAGACCCAGTACTTC. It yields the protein CSASGQGKETQYF.

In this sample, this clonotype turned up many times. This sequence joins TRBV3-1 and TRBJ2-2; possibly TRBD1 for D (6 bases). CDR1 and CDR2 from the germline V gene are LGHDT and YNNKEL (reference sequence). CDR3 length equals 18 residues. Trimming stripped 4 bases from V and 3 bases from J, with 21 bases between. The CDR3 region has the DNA TGTGCCAGCAGCCCAGGGGCACCCAACCCTACGTACACCGGGGAGCTGTTTTTT. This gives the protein CASSPGAPNPTYTGELFF.

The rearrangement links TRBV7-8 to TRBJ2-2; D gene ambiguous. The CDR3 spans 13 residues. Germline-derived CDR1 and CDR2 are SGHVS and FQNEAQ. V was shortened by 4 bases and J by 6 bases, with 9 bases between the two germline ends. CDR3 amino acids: CASSSGISGELFF. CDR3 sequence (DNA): TGTGCCAGCAGCTCAGGAATTTCCGGGGAGCTGTTTTTT.

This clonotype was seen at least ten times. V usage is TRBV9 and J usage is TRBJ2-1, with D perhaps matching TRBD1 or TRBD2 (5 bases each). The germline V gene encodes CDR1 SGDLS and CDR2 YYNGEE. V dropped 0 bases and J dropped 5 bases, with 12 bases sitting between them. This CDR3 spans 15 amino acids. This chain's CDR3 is CASSVGGSWNNEQFF. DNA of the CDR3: TGTGCCAGCAGCGTAGGGGGGAGCTGGAACAATGAGCAGTTCTTC.

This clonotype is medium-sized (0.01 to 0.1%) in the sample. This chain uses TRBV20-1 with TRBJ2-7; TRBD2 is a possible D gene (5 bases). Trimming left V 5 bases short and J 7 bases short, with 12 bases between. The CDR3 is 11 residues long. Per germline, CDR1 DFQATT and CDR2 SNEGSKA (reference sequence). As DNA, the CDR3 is TGCAGTGCTGGGGAGCCGGGGGAGCAGTACTTC. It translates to CSAGEPGEQYF.

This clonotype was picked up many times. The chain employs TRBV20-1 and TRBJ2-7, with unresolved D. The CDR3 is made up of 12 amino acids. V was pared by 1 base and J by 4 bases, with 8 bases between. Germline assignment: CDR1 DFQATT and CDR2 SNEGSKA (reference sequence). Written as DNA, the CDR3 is TGCAGTGCTAGAGCGCTCGATTACGAGCAGTACTTC. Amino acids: CSARALDYEQYF.

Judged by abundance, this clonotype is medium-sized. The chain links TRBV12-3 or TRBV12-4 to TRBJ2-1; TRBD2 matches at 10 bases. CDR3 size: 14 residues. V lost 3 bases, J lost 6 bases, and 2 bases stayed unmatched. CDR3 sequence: CASSLGTSVNEQFF. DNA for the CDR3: TGTGCCAGCAGTTTGGGGACTAGCGTCAATGAGCAGTTCTTC.

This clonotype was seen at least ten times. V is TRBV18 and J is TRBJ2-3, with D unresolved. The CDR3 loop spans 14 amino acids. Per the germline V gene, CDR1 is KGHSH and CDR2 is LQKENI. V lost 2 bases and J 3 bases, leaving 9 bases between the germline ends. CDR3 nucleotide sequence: TGTGCCAGCTCACCAGGTAGCCAGACAGATACGCAGTATTTT. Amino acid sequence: CASSPGSQTDTQYF.

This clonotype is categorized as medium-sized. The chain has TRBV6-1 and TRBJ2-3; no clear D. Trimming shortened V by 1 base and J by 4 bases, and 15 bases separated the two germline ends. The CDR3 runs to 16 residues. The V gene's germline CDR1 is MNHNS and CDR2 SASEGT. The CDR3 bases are TGTGCCAGCAGTGAAGGAAGGTTTACCCCAGCAGATACGCAGTATTTT. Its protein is CASSEGRFTPADTQYF.

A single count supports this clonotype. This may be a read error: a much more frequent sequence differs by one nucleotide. CDR3 DNA: TGTGCCAGCAGTTTACCCCAACGGAATCAGCAGTACTTC. It is translated as CASSLPQRNQQYF. The rearrangement uses TRBV27 and TRBJ2-7, with no clear D. Trimming shortened V by 2 bases and J by 8 bases, and 13 bases separated the two germline ends. Per the germline V gene, CDR1 is MNHEY and CDR2 is SMNVEV (reference sequence). The CDR3 is 13 residues long.

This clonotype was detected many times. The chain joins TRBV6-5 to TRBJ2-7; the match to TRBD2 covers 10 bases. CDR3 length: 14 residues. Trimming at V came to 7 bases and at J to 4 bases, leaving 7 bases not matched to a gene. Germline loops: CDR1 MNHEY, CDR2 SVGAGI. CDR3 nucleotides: TGTGCCAGCAACCCCGGGACTAGCGTGTACGAGCAGTACTTC. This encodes CASNPGTSVYEQYF.

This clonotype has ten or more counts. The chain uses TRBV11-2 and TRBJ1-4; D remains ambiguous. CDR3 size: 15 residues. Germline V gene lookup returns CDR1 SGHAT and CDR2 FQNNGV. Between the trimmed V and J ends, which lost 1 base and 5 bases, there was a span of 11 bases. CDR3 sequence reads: CASSLGAGSNEKLFF. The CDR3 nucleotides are TGTGCCAGCAGCTTAGGGGCAGGCTCGAATGAAAAACTGTTTTTT. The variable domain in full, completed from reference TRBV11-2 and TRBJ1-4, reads EAGVAQSPRYKIIEKRQSVAFWCNPISGHATLYWYQQILGQGPKLLIQFQNNGVVDDSQLPKDRFSAERLKGVDSTLKIQPAKLEDSAVYLCASSLGAGSNEKLFFGSGTQLSVL.

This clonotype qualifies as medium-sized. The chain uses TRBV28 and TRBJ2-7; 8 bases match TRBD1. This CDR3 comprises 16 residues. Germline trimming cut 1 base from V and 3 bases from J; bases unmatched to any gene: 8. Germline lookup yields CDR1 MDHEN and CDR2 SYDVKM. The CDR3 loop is CASSLSLDRDDYEQYF. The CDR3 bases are TGTGCCAGCAGTTTATCGTTGGACAGGGACGACTACGAGCAGTACTTC.

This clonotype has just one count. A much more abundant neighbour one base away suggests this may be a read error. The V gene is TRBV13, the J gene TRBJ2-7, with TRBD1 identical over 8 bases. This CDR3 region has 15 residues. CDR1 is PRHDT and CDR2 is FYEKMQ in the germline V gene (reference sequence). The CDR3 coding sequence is TGTACCAGCAGCTTAGGCGGGACAGGAAGCTACGAGCAGTACTTC. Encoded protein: CTSSLGGTGSYEQYF.